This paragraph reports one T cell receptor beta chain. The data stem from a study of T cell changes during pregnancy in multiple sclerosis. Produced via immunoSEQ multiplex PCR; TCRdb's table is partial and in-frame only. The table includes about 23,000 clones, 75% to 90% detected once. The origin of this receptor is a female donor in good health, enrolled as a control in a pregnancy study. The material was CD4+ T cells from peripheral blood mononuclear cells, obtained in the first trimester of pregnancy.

The CDR3 DNA follows: TGTGCCAGCAGCTTAGCGGGAGGGAGATATGAGCAGTTCTTC. It is translated as CASSLAGGRYEQFF. The rearrangement links TRBV5-6 to TRBJ2-1; 10 positions match TRBD2. CDR3 length equals 14 residues. V shed 2 bases, J shed 8 bases, and the junction held 4 bases outside the gene matches. Germline CDR1 is SGHDT and CDR2 is YYEEEE.